What follows are 22 T cell receptor beta chains derived from one specimen sequenced in a study of cytomegalovirus exposure and HLA in healthy donors. Here immunoSEQ multiplex PCR was the method, and the copy in TCRdb shows in-frame clones only, minus some. This sample has 150,000 to 200,000 clones, with roughly 80% found just once. Input material: PBMCs. The receptors were gathered from a man between 25 and 39 years old in good health and CMV-seropositive.

Regarding this clone: Different DNA sequences within this sample yield the same CDR3. The chain couples TRBV10-3 to TRBJ1-2; 8 nucleotides match TRBD1. V shed 2 bases, J shed 2 bases, and the junction held 1 base outside the gene matches. The length of the CDR3 is 14 residues. Germline values: CDR1 ENHRY, CDR2 SYGVKD. For the CDR3, the DNA is TGTGCCATCAGTGAGACAGGGGGAAACTATGGCTACACCTTC. This encodes CAISETGGNYGYTF.

This chain links TRBV15 with TRBJ2-7, with 8 positions matching TRBD1. The germline CDR1 and CDR2 sequences are LNHNV and YYDKDF (reference sequence). The CDR3 contains 13 residues. V lost 2 bases, J lost 6 bases, and 3 bases stayed unmatched. The CDR3 loop reads CATSRSGQGEQYF. CDR3 in DNA: TGTGCCACCAGCAGATCCGGACAGGGCGAGCAGTACTTC.

The sample holds one count of this clone. J is TRBJ1-2 and V is TRBV7-9; 7 positions match TRBD1. The V gene end was trimmed by 5 bases and the J gene end by 2 bases; junction bases not matched to a gene: 5. This CDR3 comprises 14 residues. Germline loops: CDR1 SEHNR, CDR2 FQNEAQ (reference sequence). The DNA for the CDR3 is TGTGCCAGCAGCCGAACAGGGGCGAACTATGGCTACACCTTC. Its protein product is CASSRTGANYGYTF.

Only one count was recorded for this clone. The V and J genes are TRBV9 and TRBJ2-5; the match to TRBD2 covers 8 bases. Germline assignment: CDR1 SGDLS and CDR2 YYNGEE. The CDR3 spans 18 residues. V was pared by 0 bases and J by 5 bases, with 15 bases of the junction left unmatched. CDR3 DNA: TGTGCCAGCAGCGTAGACGGGGGGTCAGCGGGGGTCGTTGAGACCCAGTACTTC. Translating gives CASSVDGGSAGVVETQYF. Drawing the rest from reference TRBV9 and TRBJ2-5, the complete variable domain is DSGVTQTPKHLITATGQRVTLRCSPRSGDLSVYWYQQSLDQGLQFLIQYYNGEERAKGNILERFSAQQFPDLHSELNLSSLELGDSALYFCASSVDGGSAGVVETQYFGPGTRLLVL.

The chain carries TRBV4-1 and TRBJ2-7; 9 positions match TRBD2. Germline lookup yields CDR1 MGHRA and CDR2 YSYEKL. V was clipped by 0 bases and J by 4 bases; unmatched bases: 25. The CDR3 runs 22 residues. CDR3: CASSQDPRSRGFFSGGLYEQYF. The CDR3 DNA sequence: TGCGCCAGCAGCCAAGACCCCCGCTCCCGGGGTTTCTTTAGCGGGGGCCTTTACGAGCAGTACTTC.

The chain uses TRBV6-5 and TRBJ2-7; TRBD2 agrees at 8 bases. Trimming removed 7 bases from V and 2 bases from J; junction bases left unmatched: 1. CDR3 length: 12 residues. Germline values: CDR1 MNHEY, CDR2 SVGAGI. The CDR3 region is CASISGTYEQYF. CDR3 bases: TGTGCCAGCATTAGCGGGACCTACGAGCAGTACTTC.

The CDR3: CASSQGMTGGNTEAFF. CDR3 coding DNA: TGCGCCAGCAGCCAAGGCATGACAGGGGGGAACACTGAAGCTTTCTTT. V and J are TRBV4-1 and TRBJ1-1, with 9 bases identical to TRBD1. Germline V CDR1 and CDR2: MGHRA, YSYEKL. V lost 1 base to trimming and J lost 1 base; unmatched junction nucleotides: 4. CDR3 size: 16 residues.

This clone was seen a handful of times. Within the sample, other DNA sequences also encode this same CDR3. The V gene is TRBV19, the J gene TRBJ1-6; D is ambiguous. The CDR3 loop spans 13 amino acids. Germline assignment: CDR1 LNHDA and CDR2 SQIVND (reference sequence). The ends were cut back, 1 base at V and 9 bases at J, with 7 bases in the middle. The CDR3 nucleotides read TGTGCCAGTAGTATAGGTGGAGGTTCACCCCTCCACTTT. Its protein is CASSIGGGSPLHF.

The rearrangement uses TRBV5-1 and TRBJ1-5, with TRBD1 as a possible D gene (5 bases). The CDR3 has 14 residues. Germline V CDR1 and CDR2: SGHRS, YFSETQ. Trimming pared 0 bases from V and 6 bases from J, leaving 10 bases between. The CDR3 sequence: CASSLVGGGQPQHF. CDR3 in DNA: TGCGCCAGCAGCTTGGTGGGGGGGGGTCAGCCCCAGCATTTT.

The V gene is TRBV5-1, the J gene TRBJ2-7, with 9 nucleotides matching TRBD1. V dropped 0 bases and J dropped 4; count of bases not matched to a gene: 5. Germline loops: CDR1 SGHRS, CDR2 YFSETQ. The CDR3 has 15 residues. In DNA, the CDR3 is TGCGCCAGCAGCTTGGATACAGGGGGCAATTACGAGCAGTACTTC. Translation: CASSLDTGGNYEQYF.

V usage is TRBV10-2 and J usage is TRBJ2-1; 14 nucleotides line up with TRBD2. Trimming cost V 6 bases and J 4 bases; bases outside gene matches: 5. The CDR3 spans 16 residues. Germline CDR1 WSHSY, CDR2 SAAADI. CDR3 in amino acids: CASRSGTSGGYNEQFF. The CDR3, as DNA: TGCGCCAGCAGGTCCGGGACTAGCGGGGGATACAATGAGCAGTTCTTC.

This clone was recorded a few times. This chain links TRBV6-1 with TRBJ1-5; D may be TRBD1 (6 bases). Germline V gives CDR1 MNHNS, CDR2 SASEGT. V was cut by 4 bases and J by 5 bases, with 15 bases left in between. The CDR3 has 15 amino acids. CDR3 nucleotides: TGTGCCAGCAGTGTCACTGCGGGGGCAGATCAGCCCCAGCATTTT. Protein: CASSVTAGADQPQHF.

A remark on this clone: The same CDR3 also results from other DNA sequences found in this sample. V is TRBV29-1 and J is TRBJ1-1; D is uncertain. The germline V gene has CDR1 SQVTM and CDR2 ANQGSEA. This CDR3 has 13 residues. The V and J ends lost 7 bases and 3 bases respectively, with 15 bases between them. The CDR3 bases are TGCAGCGCCGACTACGGTGCCTACACTGAAGCTTTCTTT. Its protein is CSADYGAYTEAFF.

The rearrangement uses TRBV4-1 and TRBJ2-7; TRBD2 matches 8 bases. CDR1 and CDR2 from the germline V gene are MGHRA and YSYEKL. The CDR3 consists of 16 residues. V lost 2 bases to trimming and J lost 6 bases; unmatched junction nucleotides: 12. As DNA, the CDR3 is TGCGCCAGCAGCCAACCCCCCCTCGGCCTAGCGGGCGAGCAGTACTTC. Its protein is CASSQPPLGLAGEQYF.

The chain employs TRBV6-5 and TRBJ2-1; D possibly corresponds to TRBD2 (6 bases). This CDR3 has 14 residues. Trimming removed 0 bases from V and 8 bases from J, with 11 bases in between. Per germline, CDR1 MNHEY and CDR2 SVGAGI. CDR3 coding DNA: TGTGCCAGCAGTTACTCGTGGGGGGACGATGAGCAGTTCTTC. Its protein is CASSYSWGDDEQFF.

The V gene is TRBV15, the J gene TRBJ1-6, with D tentatively TRBD1 (5 bases). Germline CDR1 and CDR2: LNHNV and YYDKDF (reference sequence). Between the trimmed V and J ends, which lost 5 bases and 1 base, there was a span of 21 bases. This CDR3 contains 19 residues. The CDR3 protein is CATSGGQGKMVSYNSPLHF. For the CDR3, the DNA is TGTGCCACCAGCGGAGGGCAGGGAAAGATGGTTTCCTATAATTCACCCCTCCACTTT.

The chain combines TRBV10-1 with TRBJ1-2, with D uncertain. Germline assignment: CDR1 WNHNN and CDR2 SYGVQD (reference sequence). Between the trimmed V and J ends, which lost 3 bases and 6 bases, there was a span of 17 bases. The CDR3 consists of 15 residues. This CDR3 is CASSEETPFGNGYTF. In DNA form, the CDR3 reads TGCGCCAGCAGTGAAGAAACCCCTTTTGGCAATGGCTACACCTTC.

The chain combines TRBV29-1 with TRBJ2-7; 8 nucleotides align to TRBD1. CDR3 length: 14 amino acids. The V and J ends lost 6 bases and 0 bases, in that order; junction bases with no gene match: 7. Germline V lookup: CDR1 SQVTM, CDR2 ANQGSEA. CDR3 amino acids: CSVVPGQGSYEQYF. CDR3 bases: TGCAGCGTCGTACCCGGACAGGGCTCCTACGAGCAGTACTTC.

Only one count was recorded for this clone. The rearrangement links TRBV27 to TRBJ2-1, with TRBD2 matching 8 bases. CDR1 and CDR2 from the germline V gene are MNHEY and SMNVEV (reference sequence). This CDR3 has 14 residues. V shed 4 bases and J 4 bases; nucleotides not matched to a gene: 3. CDR3 loop: CASSSRGGYNEQFF. For the CDR3, the DNA is TGTGCCAGCAGTTCCCGGGGGGGTTACAATGAGCAGTTCTTC.

The chain couples TRBV4-3 to TRBJ2-1; 9 bases are a match to TRBD1. Unmatched junction bases numbered 9, after V lost 0 bases and J lost 12 bases. This CDR3 has 15 amino acids. Looked up from germline, CDR1 is LGHNA and CDR2 is YSLEER. This chain's CDR3 is CASSQDWDRVWWQFF. CDR3 nucleotides: TGCGCCAGCAGCCAAGATTGGGACAGGGTATGGTGGCAGTTCTTC.

On this clone: A read error may account for a junction end that differs from germline. The V call is TRBV7-9, the J call TRBJ1-2; D gene unclear. The germline gives CDR1 SEHNR, CDR2 FQNEAQ (reference sequence). The CDR3 consists of 11 residues. CDR3 DNA sequence: TGTGCCAGCAGCTCAAACTATGGCTGCACCTTC. Translating it yields CASSSNYGCTF.

This sequence joins TRBV6-1 and TRBJ2-3; no reliable D call. V was cut by 3 bases and J by 6 bases, with 10 bases left in between. Germline V gives CDR1 MNHNS, CDR2 SASEGT. This CDR3 has 13 residues. The CDR3 here is CASSDGKTDTQYF. The CDR3 region has the DNA TGTGCCAGCAGTGACGGTAAAACGGATACGCAGTATTTT.